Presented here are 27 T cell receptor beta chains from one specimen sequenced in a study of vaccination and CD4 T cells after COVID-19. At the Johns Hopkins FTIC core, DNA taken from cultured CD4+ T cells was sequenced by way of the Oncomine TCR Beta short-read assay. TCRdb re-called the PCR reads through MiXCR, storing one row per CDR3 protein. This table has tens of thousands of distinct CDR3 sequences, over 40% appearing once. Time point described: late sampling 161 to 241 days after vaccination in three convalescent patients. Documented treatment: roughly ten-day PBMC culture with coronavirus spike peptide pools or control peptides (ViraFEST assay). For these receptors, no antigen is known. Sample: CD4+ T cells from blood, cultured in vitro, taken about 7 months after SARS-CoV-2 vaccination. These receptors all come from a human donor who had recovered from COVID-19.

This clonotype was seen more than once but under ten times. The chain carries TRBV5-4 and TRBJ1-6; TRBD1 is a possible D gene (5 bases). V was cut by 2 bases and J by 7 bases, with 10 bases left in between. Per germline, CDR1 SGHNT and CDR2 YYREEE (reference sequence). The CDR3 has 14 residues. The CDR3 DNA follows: TGTGCCAGCAGCTTCCCAGGGTCGAATTCACCCCTCCACTTT. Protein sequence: CASSFPGSNSPLHF.

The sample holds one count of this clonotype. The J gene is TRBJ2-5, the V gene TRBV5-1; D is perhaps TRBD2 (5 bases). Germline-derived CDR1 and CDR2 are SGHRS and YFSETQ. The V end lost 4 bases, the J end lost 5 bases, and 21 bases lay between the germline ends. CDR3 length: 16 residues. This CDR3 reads CASSPAPGRGEETQYF. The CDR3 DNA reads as TGCGCCAGCAGCCCAGCACCGGGCCGTGGGGAGGAGACCCAGTACTTC. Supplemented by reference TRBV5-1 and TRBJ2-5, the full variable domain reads KAGVTQTPRYLIKTRGQQVTLSCSPISGHRSVSWYQQTPGQGLQFLFEYFSETQRNKGNFPGRFSGRQFSNSRSEMNVSTLELGDSALYLCASSPAPGRGEETQYFGPGTRLLVL.

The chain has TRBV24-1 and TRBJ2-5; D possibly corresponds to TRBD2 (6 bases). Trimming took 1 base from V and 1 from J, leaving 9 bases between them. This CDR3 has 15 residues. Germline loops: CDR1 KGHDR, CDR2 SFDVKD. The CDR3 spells CATSDFRRGQETQYF. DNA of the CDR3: TGTGCCACCAGTGATTTTCGGCGGGGCCAAGAGACCCAGTACTTC.

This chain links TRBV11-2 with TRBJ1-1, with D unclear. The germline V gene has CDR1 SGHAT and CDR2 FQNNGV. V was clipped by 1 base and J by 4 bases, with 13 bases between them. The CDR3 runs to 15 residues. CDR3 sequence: CASSLGGSWSTEAFF. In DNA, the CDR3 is TGTGCCAGCAGCTTAGGCGGGAGTTGGTCCACTGAAGCTTTCTTT.

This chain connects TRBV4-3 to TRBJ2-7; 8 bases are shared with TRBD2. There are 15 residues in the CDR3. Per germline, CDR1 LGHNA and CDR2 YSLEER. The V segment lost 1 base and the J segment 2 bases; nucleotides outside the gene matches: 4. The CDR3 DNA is TGCGCCAGCAGCCAAGCGTTAGCGGGAACCTACGAGCAGTACTTC. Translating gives CASSQALAGTYEQYF.

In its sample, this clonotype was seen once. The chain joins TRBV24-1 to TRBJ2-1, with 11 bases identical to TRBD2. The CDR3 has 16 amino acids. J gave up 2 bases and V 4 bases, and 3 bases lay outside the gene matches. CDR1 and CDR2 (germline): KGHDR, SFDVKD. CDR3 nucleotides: TGTGCCACCAGTGACCCGACTAGCGGGGCCTACAATGAGCAGTTCTTC. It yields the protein CATSDPTSGAYNEQFF.

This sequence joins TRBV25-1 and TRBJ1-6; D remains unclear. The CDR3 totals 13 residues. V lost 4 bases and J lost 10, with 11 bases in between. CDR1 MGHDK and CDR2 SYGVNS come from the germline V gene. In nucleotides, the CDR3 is TGTGCCAGCAGTGGGGAAGGAAACTCACCCCTCCACTTT. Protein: CASSGEGNSPLHF.

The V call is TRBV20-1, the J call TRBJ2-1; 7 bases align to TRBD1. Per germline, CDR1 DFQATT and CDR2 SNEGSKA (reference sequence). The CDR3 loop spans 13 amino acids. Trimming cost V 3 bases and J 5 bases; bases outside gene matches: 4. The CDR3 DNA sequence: TGCAGTGCTAGGACAGGGAGTCACAATGAGCAGTTCTTC. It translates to CSARTGSHNEQFF.

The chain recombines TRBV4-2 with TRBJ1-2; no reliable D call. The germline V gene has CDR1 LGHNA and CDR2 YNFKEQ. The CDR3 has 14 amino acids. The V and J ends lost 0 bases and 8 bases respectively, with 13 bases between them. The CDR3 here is CASSQDPTARGYTF. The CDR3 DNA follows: TGTGCCAGCAGCCAAGATCCCACAGCGAGGGGCTACACCTTC.

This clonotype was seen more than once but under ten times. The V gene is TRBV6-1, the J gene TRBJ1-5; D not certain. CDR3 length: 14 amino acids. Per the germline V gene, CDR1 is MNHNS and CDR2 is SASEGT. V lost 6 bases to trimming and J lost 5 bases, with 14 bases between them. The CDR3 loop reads CASREGSSHQPQHF. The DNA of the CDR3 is TGTGCCAGCAGAGAGGGATCCTCTCATCAGCCCCAGCATTTT.

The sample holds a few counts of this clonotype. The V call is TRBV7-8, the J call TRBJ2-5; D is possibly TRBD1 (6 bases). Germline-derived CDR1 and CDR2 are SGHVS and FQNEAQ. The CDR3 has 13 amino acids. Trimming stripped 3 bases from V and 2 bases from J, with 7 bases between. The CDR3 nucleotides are TGTGCCAGCAGCTTCGGACAGCAAGAGACCCAGTACTTC. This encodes CASSFGQQETQYF.

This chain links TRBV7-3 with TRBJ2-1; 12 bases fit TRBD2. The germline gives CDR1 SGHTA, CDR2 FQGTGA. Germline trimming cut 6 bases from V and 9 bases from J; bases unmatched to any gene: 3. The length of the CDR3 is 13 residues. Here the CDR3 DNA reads TGTGCCAGCAGTTGGGGACTAGCGGGTGAGCAGTTCTTC. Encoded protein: CASSWGLAGEQFF.

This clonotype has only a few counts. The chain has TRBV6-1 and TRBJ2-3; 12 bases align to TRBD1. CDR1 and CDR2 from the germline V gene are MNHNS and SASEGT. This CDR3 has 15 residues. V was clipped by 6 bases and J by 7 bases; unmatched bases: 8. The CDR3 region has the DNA TGTGCCAGCAGCCCGGGACAGGGGGCGCGATATACGCAGTATTTT. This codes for CASSPGQGARYTQYF.

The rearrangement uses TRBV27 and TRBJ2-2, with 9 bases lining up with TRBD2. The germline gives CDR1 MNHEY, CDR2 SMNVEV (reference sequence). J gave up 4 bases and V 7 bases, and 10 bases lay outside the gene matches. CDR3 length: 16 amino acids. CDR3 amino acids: CASTPLVAGVTGELFF. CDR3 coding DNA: TGTGCCAGCACCCCGCTGGTAGCGGGAGTCACCGGGGAGCTGTTTTTT.

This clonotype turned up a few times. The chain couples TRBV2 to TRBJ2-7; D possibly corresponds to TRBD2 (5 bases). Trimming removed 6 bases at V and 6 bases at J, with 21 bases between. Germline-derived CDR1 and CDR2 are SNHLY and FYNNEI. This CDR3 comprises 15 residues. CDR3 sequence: CASRVERGPAAEQYF. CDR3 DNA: TGTGCCAGCAGAGTCGAGAGAGGGCCGGCGGCCGAGCAGTACTTC.

The CDR3 coding sequence is TGTGCCAGCAGCTCGGGACAGGGGGAGGAAGAGACCCAGTACTTC. Protein: CASSSGQGEEETQYF. J is TRBJ2-5 and V is TRBV7-9, with 11 bases aligning to TRBD1. The V and J ends lost 4 bases and 3 bases, in that order; junction bases with no gene match: 4. The CDR3 sequence is 15 residues long. CDR1 and CDR2 from the germline V gene are SEHNR and FQNEAQ (reference sequence).

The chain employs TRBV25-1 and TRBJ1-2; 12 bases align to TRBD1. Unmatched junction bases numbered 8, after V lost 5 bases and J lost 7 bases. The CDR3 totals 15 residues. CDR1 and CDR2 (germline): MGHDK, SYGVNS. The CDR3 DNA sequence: TGTGCCAGCAGTAACTCCGGGACAGGGGGCTTTGGCTACACCTTC. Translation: CASSNSGTGGFGYTF.

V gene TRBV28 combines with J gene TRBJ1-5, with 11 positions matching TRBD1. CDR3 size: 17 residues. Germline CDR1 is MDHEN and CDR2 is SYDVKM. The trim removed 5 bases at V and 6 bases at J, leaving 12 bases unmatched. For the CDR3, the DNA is TGTGCCAGCAGTGGGCAGTCCGGGACAGGGGGTGGTCAGCCCCAGCATTTT. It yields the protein CASSGQSGTGGGQPQHF. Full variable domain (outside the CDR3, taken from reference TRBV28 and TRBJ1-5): DVKVTQSSRYLVKRTGEKVFLECVQDMDHENMFWYRQDPGLGLRLIYFSYDVKMKEKGDIPEGYSVSREKKERFSLILESASTNQTSMYLCASSGQSGTGGGQPQHFGDGTRLSIL.

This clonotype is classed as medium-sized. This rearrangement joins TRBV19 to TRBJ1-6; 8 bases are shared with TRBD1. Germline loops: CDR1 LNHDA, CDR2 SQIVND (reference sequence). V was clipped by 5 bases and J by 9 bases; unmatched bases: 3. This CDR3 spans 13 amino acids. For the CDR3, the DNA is TGTGCCAGTAGTCGGGACAGGACTTCACCCCTCCACTTT. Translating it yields CASSRDRTSPLHF.

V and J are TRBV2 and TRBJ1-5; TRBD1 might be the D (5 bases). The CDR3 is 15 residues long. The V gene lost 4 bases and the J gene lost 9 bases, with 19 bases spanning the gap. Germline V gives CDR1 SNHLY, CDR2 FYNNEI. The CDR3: CASSVQGLGTTPQHF. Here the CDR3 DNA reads TGTGCCAGCAGTGTTCAGGGATTGGGTACCACGCCCCAGCATTTT. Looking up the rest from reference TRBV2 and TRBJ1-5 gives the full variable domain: EPEVTQTPSHQVTQMGQEVILRCVPISNHLYFYWYRQILGQKVEFLVSFYNNEISEKSEIFDDQFSVERPDGSNFTLKIRSTKLEDSAMYFCASSVQGLGTTPQHFGDGTRLSIL.

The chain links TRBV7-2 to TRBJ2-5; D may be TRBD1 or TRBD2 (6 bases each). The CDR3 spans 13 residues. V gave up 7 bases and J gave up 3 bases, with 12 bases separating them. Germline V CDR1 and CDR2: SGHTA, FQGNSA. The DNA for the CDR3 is TGTGCCAGCAACCGGGGGCGTGAAGAGACCCAGTACTTC. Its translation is CASNRGREETQYF.

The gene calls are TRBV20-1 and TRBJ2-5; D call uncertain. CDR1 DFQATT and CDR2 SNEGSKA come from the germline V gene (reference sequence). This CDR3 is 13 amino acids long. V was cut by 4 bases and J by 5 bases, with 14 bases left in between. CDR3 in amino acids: CSAINIAAETQYF. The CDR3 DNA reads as TGCAGTGCTATTAATATAGCAGCTGAGACCCAGTACTTC.

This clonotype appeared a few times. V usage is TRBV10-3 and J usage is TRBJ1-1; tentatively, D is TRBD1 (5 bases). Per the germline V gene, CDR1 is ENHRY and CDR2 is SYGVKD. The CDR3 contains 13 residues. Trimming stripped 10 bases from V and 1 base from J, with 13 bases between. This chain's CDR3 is CATLRQGNTEAFF. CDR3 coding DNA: TGTGCCACGTTAAGGCAGGGGAACACTGAAGCTTTCTTT.

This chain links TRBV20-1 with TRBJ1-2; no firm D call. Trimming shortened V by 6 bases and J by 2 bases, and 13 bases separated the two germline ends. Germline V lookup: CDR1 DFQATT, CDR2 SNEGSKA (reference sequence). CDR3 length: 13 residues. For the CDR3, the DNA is TGCAGTGCAGTAAGGACGGAGAACTATGGCTACACCTTC. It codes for CSAVRTENYGYTF.

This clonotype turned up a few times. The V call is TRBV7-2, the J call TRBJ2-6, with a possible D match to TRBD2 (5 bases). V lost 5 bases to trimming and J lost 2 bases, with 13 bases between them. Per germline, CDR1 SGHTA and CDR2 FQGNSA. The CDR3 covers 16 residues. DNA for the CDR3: TGTGCCAGCAGCAAATCGACGGGAACTGGGGCCAACGTCCTGACTTTC. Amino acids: CASSKSTGTGANVLTF.

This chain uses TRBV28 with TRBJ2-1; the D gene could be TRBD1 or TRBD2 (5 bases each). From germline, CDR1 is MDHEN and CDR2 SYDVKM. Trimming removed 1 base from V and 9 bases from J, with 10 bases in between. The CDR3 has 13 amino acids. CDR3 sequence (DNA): TGTGCCAGCAGTTTATCCCGGGGCACTGAGCAGTTCTTC. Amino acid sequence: CASSLSRGTEQFF.

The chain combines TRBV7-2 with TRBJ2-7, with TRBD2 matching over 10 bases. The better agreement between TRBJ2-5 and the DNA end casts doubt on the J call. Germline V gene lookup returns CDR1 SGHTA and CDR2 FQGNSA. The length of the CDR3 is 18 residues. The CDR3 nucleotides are TGTGCCAGCAGCTTAGCCTTTAGTAGCGGGAGGTCGGGGGAGACCCAGTACTTC. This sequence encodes CASSLAFSSGRSGETQYF.